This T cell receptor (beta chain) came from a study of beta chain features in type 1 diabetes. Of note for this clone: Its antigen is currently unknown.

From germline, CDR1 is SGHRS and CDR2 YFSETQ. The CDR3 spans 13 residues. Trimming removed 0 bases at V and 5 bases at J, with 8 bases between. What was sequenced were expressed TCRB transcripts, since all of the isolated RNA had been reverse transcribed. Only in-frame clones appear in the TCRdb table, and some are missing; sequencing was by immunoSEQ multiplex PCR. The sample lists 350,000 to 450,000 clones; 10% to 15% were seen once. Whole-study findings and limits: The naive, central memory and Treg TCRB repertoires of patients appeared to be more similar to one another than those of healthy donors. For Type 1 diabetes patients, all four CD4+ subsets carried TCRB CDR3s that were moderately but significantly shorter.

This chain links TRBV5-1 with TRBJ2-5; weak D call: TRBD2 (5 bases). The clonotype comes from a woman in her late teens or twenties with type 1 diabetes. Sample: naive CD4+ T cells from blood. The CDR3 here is CASSLEGGETQYF. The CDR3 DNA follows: TGCGCCAGCAGCTTGGAGGGCGGGGAGACCCAGTACTTC.